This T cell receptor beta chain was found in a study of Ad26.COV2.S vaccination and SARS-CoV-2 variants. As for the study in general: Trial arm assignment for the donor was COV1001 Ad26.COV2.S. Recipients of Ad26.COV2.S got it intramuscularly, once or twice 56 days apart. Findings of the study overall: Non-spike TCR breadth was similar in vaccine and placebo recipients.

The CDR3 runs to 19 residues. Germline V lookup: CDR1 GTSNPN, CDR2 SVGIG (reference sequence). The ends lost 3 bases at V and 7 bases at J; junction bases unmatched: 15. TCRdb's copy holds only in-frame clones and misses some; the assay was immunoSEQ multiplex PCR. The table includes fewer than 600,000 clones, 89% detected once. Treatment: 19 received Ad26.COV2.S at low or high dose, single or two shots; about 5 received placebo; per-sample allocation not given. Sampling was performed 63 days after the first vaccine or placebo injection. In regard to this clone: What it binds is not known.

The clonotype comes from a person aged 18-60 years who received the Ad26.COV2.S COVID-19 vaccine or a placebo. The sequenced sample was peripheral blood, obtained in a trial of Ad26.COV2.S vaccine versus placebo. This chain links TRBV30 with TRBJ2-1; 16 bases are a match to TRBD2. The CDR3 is CAWSLGGLAGGREKNEQFF. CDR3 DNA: TGTGCCTGGAGCCTAGGGGGACTAGCGGGAGGGCGGGAAAAAAATGAGCAGTTCTTC. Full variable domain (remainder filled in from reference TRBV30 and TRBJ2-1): SQTIHQWPATLVQPVGSPLSLECTVEGTSNPNLYWYRQAAGRGLQLLFYSVGIGQISSEVPQNLSASRPQDRQFILSSKKLLLSDSGFYLCAWSLGGLAGGREKNEQFFGPGTRLTVL.